This T cell receptor (beta chain) is from a study of shared clonotypes between healthy human individuals. Data came from immunoSEQ multiplex PCR; TCRdb stores just in-frame clones and leaves some out. Among approximately 350,000 clones listed, roughly 96% were seen once. V dropped 6 bases and J dropped 1; count of bases not matched to a gene: 13. This CDR3 spans 18 amino acids. Germline V gene sequence: CDR1 SEHNR, CDR2 FQNEAQ (reference sequence). Sample: memory CD8+ T cells sorted from blood. The subset: CD45RO+ cells pooled with CCR7-negative TemRA cells. The gene calls are TRBV7-9 and TRBJ2-3; TRBD2 matches at 10 bases. This sequence was found in a man aged 25 to 40 in good health. CDR3: CASRTGTSASRGTDTQYF. CDR3 bases: TGTGCCAGCAGGACCGGGACTAGCGCTTCTCGTGGCACAGATACGCAGTATTTT.